This T cell receptor (beta chain) derives from a study of CD8 T cells in ankylosing spondylitis. The CDR3 extends over 15 amino acids. V lost 0 bases to trimming and J lost 0 bases, with 10 bases between them. Germline V gene data show CDR1 as SGHRS and CDR2 as YFSETQ. As the method for making TCR beta libraries, quantitative 5'-RACE with molecular barcodes was used. From the 5' RACE reads, TCRdb called clonotypes with MiXCR, one entry per CDR3 protein. The sample records some 200,000 distinct CDR3 sequences, around 25% being singletons. This clonotype was recorded many times. Its antigen is not known. Study-wide points: Within ankylosing spondylitis blood, a TCR beta motif made up of under 10 highly homologous variants appeared to be characteristic. Reportedly, significant enrichment of disease-linked clones occurred in matched ankylosing spondylitis synovial fluid. Both synovial fluid and blood in reactive arthritis had previously been reported to carry some motif variants.

This clonotype was obtained from a male donor with ankylosing spondylitis or in good health (not recorded which). V is TRBV5-1 and J is TRBJ2-7; no firm D call. The sequenced material came from blood, either unsorted or a sorted T cell fraction (not recorded which). The CDR3 DNA is TGCGCCAGCAGCTTGGAACCGCTGTCCTCCTACGAGCAGTACTTC. It codes for CASSLEPLSSYEQYF.